A single sample is the source of the 3 T cell receptor beta chains below, sequenced in a study of cytomegalovirus exposure and HLA in healthy donors. It was with 60 Vbeta and 13 Jbeta primers that the PCR ran. TCRdb's table, derived via immunoSEQ multiplex PCR, lists solely in-frame clones and lacks some. The sample lists approximately 140,000 clones; about 78% were seen once. Source material: PBMCs. All receptors derive from a male donor in good health and CMV-seronegative.

This sequence joins TRBV5-8 and TRBJ2-5; 15 nucleotides line up with TRBD2. The germline V gene has CDR1 SGHTS and CDR2 YDEGEE. The CDR3 is 17 residues long. V trimming: 4 bases; J trimming: 4 bases; junction bases outside the gene matches: 8. CDR3 loop: CASSTGLAGGRVETQYF. The CDR3 DNA is TGTGCCAGCAGCACCGGACTAGCGGGGGGGCGTGTAGAGACCCAGTACTTC. Supplemented by reference TRBV5-8 and TRBJ2-5, the full variable domain reads EAGVTQSPTHLIKTRGQQATLRCSPISGHTSVYWYQQALGLGLQFLLWYDEGEERNRGNFPPRFSGRQFPNYSSELNVNALELEDSALYLCASSTGLAGGRVETQYFGPGTRLLVL.

This chain uses TRBV5-6 with TRBJ2-5; D is unresolved. The germline V gene encodes CDR1 SGHDT and CDR2 YYEEEE. The V gene lost 7 bases and the J gene lost 1 base, with 11 bases spanning the gap. This CDR3 spans 13 amino acids. CDR3 in amino acids: CASHYYSQETQYF. The CDR3 nucleotides are TGTGCCAGCCACTACTACTCCCAAGAGACCCAGTACTTC.

The chain carries TRBV7-9 and TRBJ1-1; D is unclear. CDR1 is SEHNR and CDR2 is FQNEAQ in the germline V gene (reference sequence). The germline V and J ends were trimmed by 2 bases and 3 bases, with 4 bases remaining between them. The CDR3 extends over 12 amino acids. The chain's CDR3 is CASSLIDTEAFF. The CDR3 DNA reads TGTGCCAGCAGCTTAATCGACACTGAAGCTTTCTTT.